The 6 T cell receptor beta chains reported below all come from one sample, sequenced in a study of T cell responses to AZD1222 COVID-19 vaccine. Libraries were prepared by immunoSEQ multiplex PCR; TCRdb keeps only in-frame clonotypes and omits some of them. The sample yields 95,000 to 150,000 clones, 90% seen once. Here the sequenced sample was peripheral blood, taken on day 0 of AZD1222 vaccination. Every receptor here comes from an adult in good health.

This clone was detected once. V and J are TRBV7-4 and TRBJ2-7, with 12 bases that match TRBD2. CDR3 length: 18 amino acids. Losses at the gene ends were 1 base for V and 0 bases for J; bases not matched to a gene: 7. The germline gives CDR1 SGHVT, CDR2 SQSDAQ. The CDR3 sequence: CASSLVQTSGRNSYEQYF. For the CDR3, the DNA is TGTGCCAGCAGCTTAGTTCAGACTAGCGGGAGAAACTCCTACGAGCAGTACTTC.

The chain has TRBV15 and TRBJ2-1; 8 nucleotides agree with TRBD2. Germline V gene data show CDR1 as LNHNV and CDR2 as YYDKDF (reference sequence). The CDR3 spans 17 residues. The J segment lost 5 bases and the V segment lost 4 bases, leaving 13 bases of the junction unmatched. The CDR3 loop reads CATSTTWSGSPNNEQFF. The CDR3 DNA sequence: TGTGCCACCAGCACAACCTGGAGCGGGAGTCCTAACAATGAGCAGTTCTTC. The full variable domain, completed using reference TRBV15 and TRBJ2-1, is DAMVIQNPRYQVTQFGKPVTLSCSQTLNHNVMYWYQQKSSQAPKLLFHYYDKDFNNEADTPDNFQSRRPNTSFCFLDIRSPGLGDTAMYLCATSTTWSGSPNNEQFFGPGTRLTVL.

This clone was recorded once. The chain carries TRBV2 and TRBJ2-1; no reliable D call. Deletions cut 6 bases from V and 6 bases from J, with 3 bases between. This CDR3 region has 10 residues. Germline V gene sequence: CDR1 SNHLY, CDR2 FYNNEI. CDR3 amino acids: CASRRNEQFF. DNA of the CDR3: TGTGCCAGCAGACGCAATGAGCAGTTCTTC.

This clone was seen a few times. The V gene is TRBV4-1, the J gene TRBJ1-4; TRBD1 agrees at 9 bases. The trim removed 4 bases at V and 2 bases at J, leaving 5 bases unmatched. The germline V gene has CDR1 MGHRA and CDR2 YSYEKL. The CDR3 is 16 amino acids. The CDR3 reads CASSRTGGGTNEKLFF. In DNA form, the CDR3 reads TGCGCCAGCAGCCGAACAGGGGGCGGGACTAATGAAAAACTGTTTTTT.

This chain links TRBV7-8 with TRBJ2-2, with 9 nucleotides matching TRBD2. The CDR3 length is 14 residues. Germline CDR1 reads SGHVS; CDR2 reads FQNEAQ. The CDR3 sequence is CAARLAANTGELFF. CDR3 in DNA: TGTGCTGCCCGACTAGCGGCAAACACCGGGGAGCTGTTTTTT.

The V gene is TRBV14, the J gene TRBJ1-1; TRBD1 might be the D (5 bases). Trimming pared 3 bases from V and 4 bases from J, leaving 9 bases between. Per germline, CDR1 SGHDN and CDR2 FVKESK. The CDR3 totals 13 residues. CDR3 sequence: CASSQWGTTEAFF. CDR3 nucleotide sequence: TGTGCCAGCAGCCAGTGGGGGACCACTGAAGCTTTCTTT. Variable domain in full (rest from reference TRBV14 and TRBJ1-1): EAGVTQFPSHSVIEKGQTVTLRCDPISGHDNLYWYRRVMGKEIKFLLHFVKESKQDESGMPNNRFLAERTGGTYSTLKVQPAELEDSGVYFCASSQWGTTEAFFGQGTRLTVV.